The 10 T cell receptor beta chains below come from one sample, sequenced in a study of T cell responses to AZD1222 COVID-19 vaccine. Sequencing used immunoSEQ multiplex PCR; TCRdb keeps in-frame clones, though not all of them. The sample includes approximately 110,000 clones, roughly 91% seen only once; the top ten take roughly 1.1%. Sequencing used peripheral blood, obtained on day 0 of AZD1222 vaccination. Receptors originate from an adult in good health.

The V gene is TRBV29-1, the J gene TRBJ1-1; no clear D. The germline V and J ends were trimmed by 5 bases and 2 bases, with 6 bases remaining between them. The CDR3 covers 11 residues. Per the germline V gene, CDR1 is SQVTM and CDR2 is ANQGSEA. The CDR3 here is CSVSRNTEAFF. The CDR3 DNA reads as TGCAGCGTTTCGCGAAACACTGAAGCTTTCTTT.

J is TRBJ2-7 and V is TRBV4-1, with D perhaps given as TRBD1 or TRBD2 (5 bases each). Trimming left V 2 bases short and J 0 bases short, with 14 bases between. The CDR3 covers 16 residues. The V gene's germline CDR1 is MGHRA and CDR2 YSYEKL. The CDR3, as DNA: TGCGCCAGCAGCCAACCCGGGACGGTTAGCTCCTACGAGCAGTACTTC. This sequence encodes CASSQPGTVSSYEQYF.

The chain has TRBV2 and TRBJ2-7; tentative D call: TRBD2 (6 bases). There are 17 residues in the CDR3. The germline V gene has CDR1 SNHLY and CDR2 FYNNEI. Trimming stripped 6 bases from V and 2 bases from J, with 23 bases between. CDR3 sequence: CASRERGTPMRAYEQYF. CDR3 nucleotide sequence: TGTGCCAGCAGGGAACGCGGGACTCCAATGAGAGCCTACGAGCAGTACTTC.

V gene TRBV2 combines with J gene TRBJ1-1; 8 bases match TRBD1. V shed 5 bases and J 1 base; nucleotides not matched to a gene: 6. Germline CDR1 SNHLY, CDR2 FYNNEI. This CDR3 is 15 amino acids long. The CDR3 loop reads CASSPRTGSNTEAFF. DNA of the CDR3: TGTGCCAGCAGTCCCCGGACAGGGTCGAACACTGAAGCTTTCTTT.

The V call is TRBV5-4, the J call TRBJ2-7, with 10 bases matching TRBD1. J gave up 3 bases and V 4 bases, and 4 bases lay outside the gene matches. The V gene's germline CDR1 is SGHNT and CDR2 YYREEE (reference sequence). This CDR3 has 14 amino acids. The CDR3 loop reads CASSPGQGGYEQYF. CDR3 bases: TGTGCCAGCAGCCCCGGACAGGGGGGCTACGAGCAGTACTTC.

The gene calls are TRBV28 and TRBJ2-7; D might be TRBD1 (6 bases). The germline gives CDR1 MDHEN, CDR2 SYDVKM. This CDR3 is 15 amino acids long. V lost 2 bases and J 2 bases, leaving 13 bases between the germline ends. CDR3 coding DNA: TGTGCCAGCAGTTTAGGGGGCACTGGAGCCTACGAGCAGTACTTC. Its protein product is CASSLGGTGAYEQYF.

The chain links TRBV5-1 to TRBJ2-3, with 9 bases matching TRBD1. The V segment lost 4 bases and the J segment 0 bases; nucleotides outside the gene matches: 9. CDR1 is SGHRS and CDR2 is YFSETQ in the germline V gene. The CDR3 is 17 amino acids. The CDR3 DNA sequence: TGCGCCAGCAGCCGAATTGGACAGGGGCCCAGCACAGATACGCAGTATTTT. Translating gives CASSRIGQGPSTDTQYF.

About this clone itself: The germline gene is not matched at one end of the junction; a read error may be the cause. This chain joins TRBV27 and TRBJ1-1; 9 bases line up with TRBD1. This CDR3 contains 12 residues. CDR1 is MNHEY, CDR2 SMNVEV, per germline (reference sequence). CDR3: CASSSPGTGMVF. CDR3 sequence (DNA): TGTGCCAGCAGTTCGCCCGGGACAGGGATGGTCTTT.

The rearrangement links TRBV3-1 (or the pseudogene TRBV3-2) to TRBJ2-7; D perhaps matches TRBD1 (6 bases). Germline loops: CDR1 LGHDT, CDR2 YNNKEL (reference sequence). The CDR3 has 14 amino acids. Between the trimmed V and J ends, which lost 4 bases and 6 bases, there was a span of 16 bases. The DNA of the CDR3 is TGTGCCAGCAGCCTACGCCTCACAGGGCTCGAGCAGTACTTC. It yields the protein CASSLRLTGLEQYF.

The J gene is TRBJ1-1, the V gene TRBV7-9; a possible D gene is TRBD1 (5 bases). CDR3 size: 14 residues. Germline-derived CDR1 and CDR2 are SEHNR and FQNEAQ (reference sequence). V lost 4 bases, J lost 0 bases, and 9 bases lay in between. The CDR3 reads CASSYGTLNTEAFF. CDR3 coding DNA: TGTGCCAGCAGCTACGGGACTTTGAACACTGAAGCTTTCTTT.